This is a list of T cell receptor beta chains from one sample in a study of cytomegalovirus exposure and HLA in healthy donors. Sequenced by immunoSEQ multiplex PCR; TCRdb stores in-frame clones only, minus some. The sample holds more than 65,000 clones, around 96% seen once. Sequencing was performed on PBMCs. These receptors were taken from a woman aged 18-35 years in good health and CMV-seronegative. CDR3s include the opening cysteine and the closing phenylalanine or tryptophan.

v_gene	CDR3aa
TRBV30	CAWRQGDTGELFF
TRBV4-1	CASSQDRVAGELFF
TRBV7-9	CASSQQGGEAFF
TRBV7-9	CASSRLTGGSETQYF
TRBV13	CASSLGSYTDTQYF
TRBV11-2	CASSLARTSLNEQFF
TRBV28	CASSPGVAGSYEQYF
TRBV5-1	CATNGGETKETQYF
TRBV19	CASRFQGGNTEAFF
TRBV27	CASSFPGDLAYEQYF
TRBV6-5	CASSYGGGNTDTQYF